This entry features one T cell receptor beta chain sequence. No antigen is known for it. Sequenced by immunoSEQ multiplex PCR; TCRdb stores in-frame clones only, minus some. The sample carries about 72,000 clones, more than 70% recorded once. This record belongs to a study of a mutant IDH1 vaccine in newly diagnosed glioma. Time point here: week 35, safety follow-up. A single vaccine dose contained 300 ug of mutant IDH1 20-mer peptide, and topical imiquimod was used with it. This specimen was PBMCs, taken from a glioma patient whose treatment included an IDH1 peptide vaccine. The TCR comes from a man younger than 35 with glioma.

In nucleotides, the CDR3 is TGTGCCAGCAGACGCCGGGACAGCCTCACAGATACGCAGTATTTT. It translates to CASRRRDSLTDTQYF. The rearrangement uses TRBV5-6 and TRBJ2-3; 7 positions match TRBD1. This CDR3 is 15 amino acids long. Unmatched junction bases numbered 8, after V lost 5 bases and J lost 2 bases. Germline V gives CDR1 SGHDT, CDR2 YYEEEE.